The 29 T cell receptor beta chains presented below share a single source sample, sequenced in a study of cytomegalovirus exposure and HLA in healthy donors. Primers included in the PCR were 60 Vbeta and 13 Jbeta primers. Sequencing used immunoSEQ multiplex PCR; TCRdb keeps in-frame clones, though not all of them. The sample shows some 130,000 clones, around 80% of them seen only once. Sequenced material: PBMCs. These TCRs come from a female donor in good health and CMV-seronegative.

V and J are TRBV14 and TRBJ2-1; 10 bases are a match to TRBD2. The junction had 7 bases not matched to a gene; V was cut back by 5 bases and J by 0 bases. This CDR3 region has 17 residues. The germline V gene encodes CDR1 SGHDN and CDR2 FVKESK. The DNA of the CDR3 is TGTGCCAGCAGCGAAAGAAGCGGGAGGGCCTCCTACAATGAGCAGTTCTTC. It specifies CASSERSGRASYNEQFF. Using reference TRBV14 and TRBJ2-1 for the parts outside the CDR3, the full variable domain is EAGVTQFPSHSVIEKGQTVTLRCDPISGHDNLYWYRRVMGKEIKFLLHFVKESKQDESGMPNNRFLAERTGGTYSTLKVQPAELEDSGVYFCASSERSGRASYNEQFFGPGTRLTVL.

The gene calls are TRBV9 and TRBJ2-3, with D possibly matching TRBD2 (6 bases). The germline CDR1 and CDR2 sequences are SGDLS and YYNGEE. The CDR3 runs to 15 residues. V gave up 1 base and J gave up 2 bases, with 11 bases separating them. CDR3 DNA: TGTGCCAGCAGCGTAAAGGGCGGGAACACAGATACGCAGTATTTT. Protein sequence: CASSVKGGNTDTQYF.

The V gene is TRBV2, the J gene TRBJ2-4, with D perhaps matching TRBD1 (6 bases). Trimming shortened V by 5 bases and J by 1 base, and 12 bases separated the two germline ends. This CDR3 is built from 15 residues. Germline V CDR1 and CDR2: SNHLY, FYNNEI. The CDR3 DNA sequence: TGTGCCAGCAGTAGGTTCCAGGGGGCCAAAAACATTCAGTACTTC. It is translated as CASSRFQGAKNIQYF.

The genes are TRBV15 and TRBJ2-1; the match to TRBD2 covers 7 bases. Per the germline V gene, CDR1 is LNHNV and CDR2 is YYDKDF (reference sequence). The CDR3 runs to 13 residues. J was trimmed by 7 bases and V by 3 bases; bases with no gene match: 3. The CDR3 is CATSRRERNEQFF. CDR3 DNA: TGTGCCACCAGCAGGCGGGAGCGGAATGAGCAGTTCTTC.

This chain uses TRBV28 with TRBJ2-1; TRBD1 might be the D (7 bases). V gave up 10 bases and J gave up 12 bases, with 25 bases separating them. CDR1 MDHEN and CDR2 SYDVKM come from the germline V gene. CDR3 size: 14 residues. Here the CDR3 DNA reads TGTGCCACCGCGGGACAGCCTTTCCCGTCTAGGCAGTTCTTC. Translation gives CATAGQPFPSRQFF.

The V gene is TRBV15, the J gene TRBJ1-5; a weak D match, TRBD1 (6 bases). This CDR3 region has 15 residues. The V end lost 2 bases, the J end lost 3 bases, and 11 bases lay between the germline ends. Germline CDR1 is LNHNV and CDR2 is YYDKDF (reference sequence). CDR3 DNA: TGTGCCACCAGCAGATCCGGACAGACCAATCAGCCCCAGCATTTT. It codes for CATSRSGQTNQPQHF.

The J gene is TRBJ2-2, the V gene TRBV5-1, with 7 bases that match TRBD2. Per the germline V gene, CDR1 is SGHRS and CDR2 is YFSETQ. The V segment lost 0 bases and the J segment 6 bases; nucleotides outside the gene matches: 8. This CDR3 spans 16 amino acids. The CDR3 DNA is TGCGCCAGCAGCTTGGCCCTAGCGGTTAGGGCCGGGGAGCTGTTTTTT. Translation gives CASSLALAVRAGELFF.

DNA for the CDR3: TGTGCCAGCAGACCCACAGGGGGTCGGTCGGACACCATATATTTT. Protein: CASRPTGGRSDTIYF. The genes are TRBV2 and TRBJ1-3, with TRBD1 matching 8 bases. Germline V gene data show CDR1 as SNHLY and CDR2 as FYNNEI. This CDR3 comprises 15 residues. Trimming removed 6 bases from V and 8 bases from J; junction bases left unmatched: 12.

The rearrangement uses TRBV19 and TRBJ1-2; maybe TRBD1 (6 bases). The V and J ends lost 3 bases and 3 bases respectively, with 11 bases between them. CDR3 length: 14 amino acids. Germline loops: CDR1 LNHDA, CDR2 SQIVND (reference sequence). The CDR3 reads CASSMQDSHYGYTF. Written as DNA, the CDR3 is TGTGCCAGTAGTATGCAGGACAGTCACTATGGCTACACCTTC.

V and J are TRBV6-5 and TRBJ1-2; 8 bases line up with TRBD1. The CDR3 is made up of 16 amino acids. Unmatched junction bases numbered 9, after V lost 2 bases and J lost 4 bases. Germline V CDR1 and CDR2: MNHEY, SVGAGI. This CDR3 reads CASSYIDRGGGYGYTF. CDR3 sequence (DNA): TGTGCCAGCAGTTACATCGACAGGGGCGGGGGCTATGGCTACACCTTC.

V is TRBV5-6 and J is TRBJ1-5, with D perhaps matching TRBD1 (6 bases). Germline-derived CDR1 and CDR2 are SGHDT and YYEEEE. This CDR3 region has 16 residues. Trimming took 3 bases from V and 0 from J, leaving 13 bases between them. CDR3: CASSSRTEPSNQPQHF. CDR3 bases: TGTGCCAGCAGCTCTCGGACAGAACCTAGCAATCAGCCCCAGCATTTT.

The chain recombines TRBV5-1 with TRBJ2-2, with 7 positions matching TRBD1. Germline V gives CDR1 SGHRS, CDR2 YFSETQ. V was pared by 2 bases and J by 3 bases, with 7 bases of the junction left unmatched. CDR3 size: 16 residues. The CDR3 region is CASSFKRTGDTGELFF. The CDR3 DNA reads TGCGCCAGCAGCTTTAAGAGAACAGGGGACACCGGGGAGCTGTTTTTT.

The chain joins TRBV5-1 to TRBJ1-3; TRBD1 matches at 8 bases. Germline V gives CDR1 SGHRS, CDR2 YFSETQ. The CDR3 extends over 19 amino acids. The V segment lost 2 bases and the J segment 0 bases; nucleotides outside the gene matches: 13. CDR3 loop: CASSFPIGTGLPSGNTIYF. DNA of the CDR3: TGCGCCAGCAGCTTTCCCATCGGGACAGGACTCCCCTCTGGAAACACCATATATTTT.

This chain uses TRBV28 with TRBJ2-7; 9 nucleotides line up with TRBD1. The CDR3 runs to 14 residues. V shed 4 bases and J 2 bases; nucleotides not matched to a gene: 3. Germline values: CDR1 MDHEN, CDR2 SYDVKM. CDR3: CASSSGQGPYEQYF. The CDR3 DNA reads TGTGCCAGCAGTTCAGGACAGGGGCCCTACGAGCAGTACTTC.

The rearrangement joins TRBV27 to TRBJ1-1; tentatively, D is TRBD1 (6 bases). This CDR3 comprises 13 residues. Germline V gene lookup returns CDR1 MNHEY and CDR2 SMNVEV (reference sequence). The CDR3: CASALRGATEAFF. CDR3 coding DNA: TGTGCTAGCGCCCTCAGGGGCGCAACTGAAGCTTTCTTT.

The rearrangement uses TRBV2 and TRBJ2-1, with TRBD1 matching 7 bases. Germline CDR1 and CDR2: SNHLY and FYNNEI. V trimming: 6 bases; J trimming: 1 base; junction bases outside the gene matches: 6. The CDR3 is 15 amino acids. The CDR3, as DNA: TGTGCCAGCAGAACAGGGGTTTCATCCTACAATGAGCAGTTCTTC. Translating gives CASRTGVSSYNEQFF.

The chain combines TRBV28 with TRBJ2-5; TRBD2 matches 14 bases. The CDR3 runs 18 residues. V gave up 5 bases and J gave up 4 bases; unmatched junction bases: 12. Looked up from germline, CDR1 is MDHEN and CDR2 is SYDVKM. CDR3 nucleotide sequence: TGTGCCAGCAGTACCCGCCGTCGGACTAGCGGGAGGTCAGAGACCCAGTACTTC. It yields the protein CASSTRRRTSGRSETQYF.

The CDR3, as DNA: TGCGCCAGCAGCTTGGGAGACAGGGGTATGAATGAGCAGTTCTTC. Protein sequence: CASSLGDRGMNEQFF. The chain has TRBV5-1 and TRBJ2-1, with TRBD1 identical over 8 bases. V was clipped by 0 bases and J by 7 bases; unmatched bases: 6. Germline assignment: CDR1 SGHRS and CDR2 YFSETQ. The CDR3 loop spans 15 amino acids.

V is TRBV5-4 and J is TRBJ2-1; D is perhaps TRBD2 (7 bases). The V gene's germline CDR1 is SGHNT and CDR2 YYREEE (reference sequence). Trimming pared 7 bases from V and 7 bases from J, leaving 24 bases between. The CDR3 has 16 amino acids. CDR3 bases: TGTGCCAGCCTCTTGGGAGGGGGGGGTAACGGGAATGAGCAGTTCTTC. Translated: CASLLGGGGNGNEQFF.

V usage is TRBV7-2 and J usage is TRBJ2-2; 7 bases fit TRBD2. CDR1 SGHTA and CDR2 FQGNSA come from the germline V gene. The CDR3 totals 15 residues. Trimming took 5 bases from V and 7 from J; bases not matched to a gene: 10. The chain's CDR3 is CASSPPGGSSGELFF. CDR3 nucleotide sequence: TGTGCCAGCAGCCCTCCCGGCGGGAGTAGCGGGGAGCTGTTTTTT.

The chain recombines TRBV7-9 with TRBJ1-2; D is undetermined. Germline CDR1 is SEHNR and CDR2 is FQNEAQ (reference sequence). V lost 1 base and J lost 3, with 6 bases in between. The CDR3 is made up of 13 amino acids. CDR3 protein: CASSLVTDYGYTF. The CDR3 region has the DNA TGTGCCAGCAGCTTAGTTACGGACTATGGCTACACCTTC.

The chain links TRBV5-4 to TRBJ2-2, with 13 bases aligning to TRBD2. Trimming at V came to 4 bases and at J to 4 bases, leaving 10 bases not matched to a gene. Per the germline V gene, CDR1 is SGHNT and CDR2 is YYREEE (reference sequence). The CDR3 has 18 residues. The DNA for the CDR3 is TGTGCCAGCAGCCCTCCGACTAGCGGGAGGTCCCTCACCGGGGAGCTGTTTTTT. Translated, it gives CASSPPTSGRSLTGELFF.

In this sample, this clone turned up once. DNA for the CDR3: TGTGCCAGCAGAAGGAGGGCCGGAGATACGCAGTATTTT. Its translation is CASRRRAGDTQYF. The rearrangement joins TRBV6-6 to TRBJ2-3, with D possibly matching TRBD2 (6 bases). V was trimmed by 6 bases and J by 5 bases, leaving 12 bases between them. The CDR3 has 13 amino acids. Looked up from germline, CDR1 is MNHNY and CDR2 is SVGAGI (reference sequence).

The gene calls are TRBV27 and TRBJ2-3; tentatively, D is TRBD2 (5 bases). Germline V CDR1 and CDR2: MNHEY, SMNVEV (reference sequence). V shed 3 bases and J shed 2 bases, with 12 bases lying between them. The CDR3 covers 15 residues. CDR3 DNA: TGTGCCAGCAGTTTTGACGGACTTAACACAGATACGCAGTATTTT. Protein: CASSFDGLNTDTQYF.

CDR3 DNA: TGTGCCAGTAGTGAGTCCGCCGTAGAGACCCAGTACTTC. It is translated as CASSESAVETQYF. The rearrangement links TRBV19 to TRBJ2-5; D is unclear. CDR3 length: 13 amino acids. The germline CDR1 and CDR2 sequences are LNHDA and SQIVND (reference sequence). Trimming pared 5 bases from V and 4 bases from J, leaving 11 bases between.

This chain links TRBV5-1 with TRBJ2-1, with 16 bases that match TRBD2. Losses at the gene ends were 3 bases for V and 3 bases for J; bases not matched to a gene: 12. The CDR3 runs 20 residues. Germline-derived CDR1 and CDR2 are SGHRS and YFSETQ. CDR3 nucleotides: TGCGCCAGCAGCTCGGGACTAGCGGGAGGGCCGCTTAGTCTCTACAATGAGCAGTTCTTC. Amino acids: CASSSGLAGGPLSLYNEQFF.

The J gene is TRBJ2-7, the V gene TRBV19; 7 positions agree with TRBD2. This CDR3 region has 15 residues. With 5 bases clipped from V and 1 base from J, the junction kept 8 bases outside the gene matches. Germline lookup yields CDR1 LNHDA and CDR2 SQIVND (reference sequence). CDR3 loop: CASSGGEAASYEQYF. The CDR3 DNA is TGTGCCAGTAGTGGGGGGGAGGCGGCATCCTACGAGCAGTACTTC. Variable domain in full (rest from reference TRBV19 and TRBJ2-7): DGGITQSPKYLFRKEGQNVTLSCEQNLNHDAMYWYRQDPGQGLRLIYYSQIVNDFQKGDIAEGYSVSREKKESFPLTVTSAQKNPTAFYLCASSGGEAASYEQYFGPGTRLTVT.

This clone has only one observation. The rearrangement uses TRBV9 and TRBJ2-1, with D possibly TRBD2 on 5 matching bases. The germline CDR1 and CDR2 sequences are SGDLS and YYNGEE. CDR3 length: 13 amino acids. The germline V and J ends were trimmed by 0 bases and 13 bases, with 14 bases remaining between them. The CDR3 sequence: CASSVAVASGQFF. CDR3 in DNA: TGTGCCAGCAGCGTAGCTGTGGCCTCGGGACAGTTCTTC.

The chain employs TRBV9 and TRBJ2-1; 11 positions agree with TRBD2. CDR3 size: 15 residues. J gave up 7 bases and V 2 bases, and 5 bases lay outside the gene matches. The V gene's germline CDR1 is SGDLS and CDR2 YYNGEE. This CDR3 is CASSVGLAGGNEQFF. DNA for the CDR3: TGTGCCAGCAGCGTTGGCCTAGCGGGGGGTAATGAGCAGTTCTTC.